The 2 T cell receptor beta chains below come from one sample, sequenced in a study of cytomegalovirus exposure and HLA in healthy donors. In the PCR, 60 Vbeta and 13 Jbeta primers were used. TCRdb keeps only in-frame clones here, not all; method: immunoSEQ multiplex PCR. The data show 90,000 to 110,000 clones, 9.5% to 15% seen once. The sequenced material came from PBMCs. These receptors were collected from a middle-aged man in good health and CMV-seropositive.

This clone was detected a few times. This sequence joins TRBV11-2 and TRBJ2-5, with 8 nucleotides matching TRBD2. This CDR3 has 15 residues. Losses at the gene ends were 5 bases for V and 3 bases for J; bases not matched to a gene: 8. Germline assignment: CDR1 SGHAT and CDR2 FQNNGV. This chain's CDR3 is CASSPRGRREETQYF. The CDR3 coding sequence is TGTGCCAGCAGCCCCCGCGGGAGGCGGGAAGAGACCCAGTACTTC.

The chain uses TRBV29-1 and TRBJ1-5, with TRBD1 as a possible D gene (6 bases). V was clipped by 5 bases and J by 3 bases, with 8 bases between them. This CDR3 region has 12 residues. CDR1 SQVTM and CDR2 ANQGSEA come from the germline V gene. The CDR3 nucleotides read TGCAGCGTTCGGGACACCAATCAGCCCCAGCATTTT. It codes for CSVRDTNQPQHF.